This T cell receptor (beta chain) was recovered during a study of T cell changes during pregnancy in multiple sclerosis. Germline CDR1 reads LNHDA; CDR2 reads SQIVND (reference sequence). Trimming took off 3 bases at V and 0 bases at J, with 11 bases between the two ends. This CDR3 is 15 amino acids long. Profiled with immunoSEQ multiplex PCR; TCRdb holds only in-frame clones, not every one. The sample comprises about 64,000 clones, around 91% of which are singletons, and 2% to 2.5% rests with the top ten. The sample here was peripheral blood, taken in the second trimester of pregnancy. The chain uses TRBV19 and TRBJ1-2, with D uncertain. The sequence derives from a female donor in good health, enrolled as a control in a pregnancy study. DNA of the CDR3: TGTGCCAGTAGTATTTACGATCGAGCTAACTATGGCTACACCTTC. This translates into CASSIYDRANYGYTF.